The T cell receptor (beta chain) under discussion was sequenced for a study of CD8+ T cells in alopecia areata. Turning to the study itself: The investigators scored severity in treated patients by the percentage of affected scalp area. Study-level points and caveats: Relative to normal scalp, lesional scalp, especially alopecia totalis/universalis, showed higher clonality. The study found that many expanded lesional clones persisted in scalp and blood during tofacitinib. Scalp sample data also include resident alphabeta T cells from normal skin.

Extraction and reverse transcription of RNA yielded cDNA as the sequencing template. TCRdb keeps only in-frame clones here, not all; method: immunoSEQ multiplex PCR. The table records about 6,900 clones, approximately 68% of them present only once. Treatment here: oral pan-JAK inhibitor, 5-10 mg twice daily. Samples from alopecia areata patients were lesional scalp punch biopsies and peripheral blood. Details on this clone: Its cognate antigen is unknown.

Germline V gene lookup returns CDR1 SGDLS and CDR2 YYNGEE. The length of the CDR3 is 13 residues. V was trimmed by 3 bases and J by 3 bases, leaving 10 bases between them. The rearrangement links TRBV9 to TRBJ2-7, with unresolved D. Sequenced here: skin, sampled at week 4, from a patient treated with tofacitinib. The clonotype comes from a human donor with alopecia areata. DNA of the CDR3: TGTGCCAGCAGCGCTTGGGGTAACTACGAGCAGTACTTC. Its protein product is CASSAWGNYEQYF.